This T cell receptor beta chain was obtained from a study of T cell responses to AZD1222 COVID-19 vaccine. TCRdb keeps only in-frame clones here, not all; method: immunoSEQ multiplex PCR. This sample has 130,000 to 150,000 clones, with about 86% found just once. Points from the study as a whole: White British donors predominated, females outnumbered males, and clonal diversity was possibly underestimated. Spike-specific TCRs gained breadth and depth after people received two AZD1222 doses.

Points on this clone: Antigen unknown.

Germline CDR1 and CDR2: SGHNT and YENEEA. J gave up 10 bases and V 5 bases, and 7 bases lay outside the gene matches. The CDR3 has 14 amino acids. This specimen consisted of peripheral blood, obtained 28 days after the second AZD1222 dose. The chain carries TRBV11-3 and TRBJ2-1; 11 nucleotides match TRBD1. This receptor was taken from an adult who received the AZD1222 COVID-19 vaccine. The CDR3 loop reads CASSRGQGAGEQFF. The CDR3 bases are TGTGCCAGCAGCAGAGGACAGGGGGCTGGGGAGCAGTTCTTC.